Described below is a single T cell receptor (beta chain) sequence and its context. Its antigen is not yet known. Nothing much larger sits one base from this clone, and base qualities are not available. TCRbeta CDR3 regions were amplified from genomic DNA using the immunoSEQ Assay, a bias-controlled multiplex PCR. For the original study's pipeline: Nucleated cell counts per sample were estimated from amplification of reference gene primers within the assay. To quantify the absolute abundance of each unique TCRbeta CDR3 rearrangement, sequence reads were collapsed and filtered. For each sample, productive Simpson clonality was calculated as the square root of Simpson's diversity index over productive rearrangements. TCRdb's version of the immuneACCESS table is confined to in-frame rearrangements and falls short of the full clone set. An unresolved V gene accounts for under half of the shortfall where checked; the remainder is of unknown origin. That table supplies the V and J calls and clone size; D and trimming were determined from the DNA. A total of about 280,000 clones appear in this sample, about 89% of them only once. The biggest ten clones account for about 4.6% of the sample.

The sample originates from a study of blood T cell repertoires in COVID-19 (dated by TCRdb to the early 2020s). Some background on the complete study: Samples from collaborators originated in the United States, Italy and Spain and spanned both the acute and convalescent phases of COVID-19. Where available, HLA class I and class II types were obtained from metadata supplied by the sample provider rather than from assay-based typing. Samples came from the ongoing ImmuneRACE study (first 160 participants) plus 1,254 subjects from 6 global collaborators. A de-identified subject ID, COVID-19 status, age in years and sex were almost always included in the sample metadata. The dataset comprised deeply sampled blood TCRbeta repertoires from subjects exposed to, actively infected with, or recovered from COVID-19. The prospective study material was composed of cDNA or gDNA derived from T cells, B-cell-depleted T cells, or PBMCs. A freely available public database, intended as a resource for researchers studying the immune response to SARS-CoV-2, is where the repertoires were released.

There are 14 amino acids in the CDR3, from cysteine to phenylalanine inclusive. CDR3 DNA is the only sequence kept; it has 42 bases, read in frame from the first base. The germline V gene (reference sequence) gives CDR1 as MNHNY and CDR2 as SVGAGI. V is pruned by 6 bases and J by 4 bases, leaving 8 bases of the junction without a gene match. The collaborating institutions used their own protocols to collect whole blood in K2EDTA tubes. For TCRbeta analysis, collaborators shipped samples in one of three forms: frozen whole blood, isolated PBMCs, or DNA extracted from either of those sample types. Summary of the overall study and its limitations: The quantity of clinical and demographic metadata differed by source and by participant and was supplied without curation.

Specimen: peripheral blood. The V and J genes are TRBV6-6 and TRBJ1-1; 7 bases in between match TRBD1. This sequence originates from a man aged 40-49 years with acute or convalescent COVID-19. The DNA is TGTGCCAGCAGCAAAGAGGGACAGATCACTGAAGCTTTCTTT. Its protein reads: CASSKEGQITEAFF.